This note documents a single TCR beta chain sequence. The data originate from a study of blood T cell repertoires in COVID-19. Across the study: T cells, B-cell-depleted T cells, or PBMCs provided the cDNA or gDNA that served as material.

The CDR3 consists of 17 residues. Germline CDR1 reads SGHRS; CDR2 reads YFSETQ. V dropped 3 bases and J dropped 0 bases, with 16 bases sitting between them. The method was immunoSEQ multiplex PCR; TCRdb's version includes in-frame clones alone and lacks a portion of them. The data show approximately 170,000 clones, roughly 84% seen once. The sequenced material came from peripheral blood. The V call is TRBV5-1, the J call TRBJ1-5; D might be TRBD1 (6 bases). This clonotype was sampled from a human donor with acute or convalescent COVID-19. The donor label of this sample is uncertain. The CDR3: CASSSPDRGDSNQPQHF. CDR3 DNA: TGCGCCAGCAGCTCACCGGACAGAGGGGATAGCAATCAGCCCCAGCATTTT.